Shown below are 20 T cell receptor beta chains from a single sample sequenced in a study of OX40 agonist ivuxolimab in advanced cancers. Using immunoSEQ multiplex PCR, the repertoire was profiled, and TCRdb retains in-frame clones only, with some absent. In the table there are about 93,000 clones, roughly 94% of which are singletons. The sample was CD4+ or CD8+ T cells sorted from blood, taken in a trial of the OX40 agonist ivuxolimab. These receptors were taken from an adult with an advanced solid tumor such as melanoma, head and neck, liver or kidney cancer.

V gene TRBV11-2 combines with J gene TRBJ2-7, with no clear D. This CDR3 is 12 amino acids long. Germline V CDR1 and CDR2: SGHAT, FQNNGV. Trimming pared 0 bases from V and 5 bases from J, leaving 5 bases between. Here the CDR3 DNA reads TGTGCCAGCAGCTTAGAACGGGACGAGCAGTACTTC. Residues: CASSLERDEQYF.

V gene TRBV6-1 combines with J gene TRBJ1-1; D is ambiguous. This CDR3 has 14 residues. V shed 2 bases and J shed 1 base, with 8 bases lying between them. CDR1 is MNHNS and CDR2 is SASEGT in the germline V gene. CDR3 loop: CASSEMAGNTEAFF. DNA of the CDR3: TGTGCCAGCAGTGAAATGGCCGGGAACACTGAAGCTTTCTTT.

V is TRBV4-1 and J is TRBJ2-5, with 11 bases fitting TRBD2. The germline CDR1 and CDR2 sequences are MGHRA and YSYEKL. Trimming cost V 6 bases and J 1 base; bases outside gene matches: 13. The CDR3 is 18 amino acids. For the CDR3, the DNA is TGCGCCAGCAGTTCCCCCACCCCACTAGCGGGGGCCCAAGAGACCCAGTACTTC. Encoded protein: CASSSPTPLAGAQETQYF.

This clone was observed once. The chain has TRBV5-1 and TRBJ1-5, with D uncertain. Germline V gives CDR1 SGHRS, CDR2 YFSETQ. The V gene lost 0 bases and the J gene lost 6 bases, with 7 bases spanning the gap. This CDR3 is 13 amino acids long. DNA for the CDR3: TGCGCCAGCAGCTTGGGTGGAGCTCAGCCCCAGCATTTT. It specifies CASSLGGAQPQHF. Filled out from reference TRBV5-1 and TRBJ1-5, the complete variable domain reads KAGVTQTPRYLIKTRGQQVTLSCSPISGHRSVSWYQQTPGQGLQFLFEYFSETQRNKGNFPGRFSGRQFSNSRSEMNVSTLELGDSALYLCASSLGGAQPQHFGDGTRLSIL.

The gene calls are TRBV28 and TRBJ2-5, with 8 bases fitting TRBD1. Trimming at V came to 3 bases and at J to 5 bases, leaving 14 bases not matched to a gene. Germline V lookup: CDR1 MDHEN, CDR2 SYDVKM. CDR3 length equals 17 residues. CDR3: CASSLARAGGSHETQYF. DNA of the CDR3: TGTGCCAGCAGTTTGGCCCGGGCAGGGGGCTCGCATGAGACCCAGTACTTC.

V is TRBV21-1 and J is TRBJ2-5; whether TRBD2, the table's D call, matches the DNA was not checked. TRBV21-1 is noted as a pseudogene. This CDR3 region has 20 residues. The CDR3 DNA reads as TGTGCCAGCAGCCCCCCAATAGAGGGCCCGACTAGCGGGGTCCGGGAGACCCAGTACTTC. Translation: CASSPPIEGPTSGVRETQYF.

This sequence joins TRBV10-1 and TRBJ2-7; the D is unclear. CDR1 and CDR2 from the germline V gene are WNHNN and SYGVQD (reference sequence). Trimming stripped 3 bases from V and 0 bases from J, with 12 bases between. This CDR3 is built from 15 residues. The CDR3 sequence is CASSEEGSASYEQYF. As DNA, the CDR3 is TGCGCCAGCAGTGAAGAAGGATCAGCCTCCTACGAGCAGTACTTC.

This clone is a singleton in its sample. V and J are TRBV10-2 and TRBJ2-6, with D perhaps TRBD2 (5 bases). V lost 2 bases and J lost 2, with 7 bases in between. The CDR3 extends over 15 amino acids. Germline loops: CDR1 WSHSY, CDR2 SAAADI. DNA for the CDR3: TGCGCCAGCAGTGAGACGAGGGCTGGGGCCAACGTCCTGACTTTC. This codes for CASSETRAGANVLTF.

This chain connects TRBV9 to TRBJ2-4, with 7 bases aligning to TRBD1. Trimming took 3 bases from V and 8 from J; bases not matched to a gene: 11. Per the germline V gene, CDR1 is SGDLS and CDR2 is YYNGEE. CDR3 length equals 15 residues. CDR3 in amino acids: CASSEAGTVGDIQYF. The CDR3 region has the DNA TGTGCCAGCAGCGAGGCAGGGACAGTCGGAGACATTCAGTACTTC.

The chain carries TRBV27 and TRBJ1-6, with 8 bases fitting TRBD1. Germline trimming cut 2 bases from V and 10 bases from J; bases unmatched to any gene: 4. The CDR3 sequence is 14 residues long. The germline gives CDR1 MNHEY, CDR2 SMNVEV (reference sequence). This chain's CDR3 is CASSLGQGRSPLHF. The CDR3 region has the DNA TGTGCCAGCAGTTTAGGACAGGGTCGATCACCCCTCCACTTT.

The rearrangement links TRBV19 to TRBJ1-2, with D unclear. Looked up from germline, CDR1 is LNHDA and CDR2 is SQIVND (reference sequence). V gave up 8 bases and J gave up 0 bases, with 13 bases separating them. The CDR3 consists of 14 residues. The CDR3 nucleotides read TGTGCCAGTCGCGGGCAGAGGGCTAACTATGGCTACACCTTC. This encodes CASRGQRANYGYTF.

The chain links TRBV6-1 to TRBJ2-7; D perhaps matches TRBD2 (6 bases). V dropped 0 bases and J dropped 2 bases, with 17 bases sitting between them. This CDR3 is 17 amino acids long. Germline V gene data show CDR1 as MNHNS and CDR2 as SASEGT. CDR3 protein: CASSEARGWQGPYEQYF. CDR3 coding DNA: TGTGCCAGCAGTGAAGCACGGGGGTGGCAGGGCCCCTACGAGCAGTACTTC.

This chain connects TRBV11-3 to TRBJ2-2; TRBD2 aligns across 9 bases. The junction had 4 bases not matched to a gene; V was cut back by 5 bases and J by 3 bases. CDR3 length equals 15 residues. CDR1 is SGHNT, CDR2 YENEEA, per germline. The CDR3 nucleotides read TGTGCCAGCAGCCCGGGACTAGCATACACCGGGGAGCTGTTTTTT. As protein: CASSPGLAYTGELFF.

The chain employs TRBV9 and TRBJ2-1; a weak D match, TRBD2 (6 bases). The CDR3 contains 17 residues. Germline V lookup: CDR1 SGDLS, CDR2 YYNGEE. The V end lost 0 bases, the J end lost 3 bases, and 16 bases lay between the germline ends. The CDR3: CASSVGGGTGFYNEQFF. For the CDR3, the DNA is TGTGCCAGCAGCGTAGGGGGCGGGACCGGGTTCTACAATGAGCAGTTCTTC.

The chain joins TRBV2 to TRBJ1-3; TRBD1 agrees at 7 bases. The V and J ends lost 6 bases and 0 bases, in that order; junction bases with no gene match: 14. The CDR3 consists of 18 residues. The germline V gene encodes CDR1 SNHLY and CDR2 FYNNEI. The CDR3 DNA reads as TGTGCCAGCAGCCGACAGGGTTTGGGATTTAGCTCTGGAAACACCATATATTTT. Protein product: CASSRQGLGFSSGNTIYF.

The chain carries TRBV27 and TRBJ2-7, with TRBD2 matching over 7 bases. Per the germline V gene, CDR1 is MNHEY and CDR2 is SMNVEV (reference sequence). With V trimmed by 6 bases and J by 5 bases, 10 bases remained unmatched. This CDR3 has 14 residues. The CDR3 DNA sequence: TGTGCCAGCAGGAGGGGAGGGAGGGGCAACGAGCAGTACTTC. This codes for CASRRGGRGNEQYF.

The genes are TRBV28 and TRBJ1-3; 8 nucleotides agree with TRBD1. Germline V gene data show CDR1 as MDHEN and CDR2 as SYDVKM. Unmatched junction bases numbered 6, after V lost 3 bases and J lost 5 bases. The CDR3 totals 15 residues. Written as DNA, the CDR3 is TGTGCCAGCAGTTTGAGGGACAGGACTAGAAACACCATATATTTT. Translation: CASSLRDRTRNTIYF.

The chain employs TRBV9 and TRBJ1-5; D is possibly TRBD1 (5 bases). Trimming took off 3 bases at V and 0 bases at J, with 7 bases between the two ends. The CDR3 extends over 14 amino acids. CDR1 is SGDLS, CDR2 YYNGEE, per germline. The CDR3 DNA sequence: TGTGCCAGCAGCGCAGACAGTAGCAATCAGCCCCAGCATTTT. Its protein is CASSADSSNQPQHF.

V gene TRBV19 combines with J gene TRBJ1-2; 7 nucleotides line up with TRBD1. With V trimmed by 3 bases and J by 6 bases, 13 bases remained unmatched. The germline gives CDR1 LNHDA, CDR2 SQIVND (reference sequence). The CDR3 totals 16 residues. CDR3 bases: TGTGCCAGTAGTATTACGCTGAGGACAGGTGGAGATGGCTACACCTTC. Translation: CASSITLRTGGDGYTF.

The count of this clone is one. The chain's CDR3 is CASSIDLQGRGSNQPQHF. CDR3 nucleotides: TGTGCCAGTAGTATAGATCTCCAGGGACGAGGAAGCAATCAGCCCCAGCATTTT. The rearrangement joins TRBV19 to TRBJ1-5, with D tentatively TRBD1 (5 bases). Trimming pared 0 bases from V and 1 base from J, leaving 16 bases between. CDR1 is LNHDA and CDR2 is SQIVND in the germline V gene (reference sequence). This CDR3 is built from 18 residues. Looking up the rest from reference TRBV19 and TRBJ1-5 gives the full variable domain: DGGITQSPKYLFRKEGQNVTLSCEQNLNHDAMYWYRQDPGQGLRLIYYSQIVNDFQKGDIAEGYSVSREKKESFPLTVTSAQKNPTAFYLCASSIDLQGRGSNQPQHFGDGTRLSIL.